Below, one T cell receptor (beta chain) is given with its context. Its antigen is still unknown. No qualities accompany the bases; no much larger clone lies one base away. This entry is derived from a study of graft-versus-host responses after intestinal transplantation (dated by TCRdb to about 2021). Regarding the research as a whole: Multivisceral, liver-intestinal, or isolated intestinal transplants were received by the recipients. All recipients received anti-thymocyte globulin induction followed by maintenance tacrolimus and steroids for roughly three years. Graft-versus-host and host-versus-graft alloreactive T cell clones were tracked in the graft, circulation and bone marrow after intestinal transplantation using bulk TCR-beta CDR3 sequencing. Alloreactive clones were identified by sequencing pre-transplant mixed lymphocyte reaction products and comparing these products with unstimulated pre-transplant donor and recipient T cells. A cohort of about 25 intestinal transplant recipients, including one retransplant, was enrolled, and a few patients lacking pretransplant specimens were excluded. Donor T cell macrochimerism was defined as a peak of at least 4% donor T cells among recipient peripheral blood mononuclear cells. Rather than being sequenced by the commercial service, samples from a few later patients were sequenced in-house on an Illumina MiSeq and processed with MiXCR. Results the study describes overall, beyond this receptor: The relatively low number and heterogeneity of intestinal transplant patients limited the conclusions. Patients with donor T cell macrochimerism had high GvH to HvG T cell clonal ratios in their allografts. Early after transplant, peak levels of circulating GvH clones were associated with declines in HvG clones. GvH clones were detected in recipient bone marrow, and some of these GvH clones were observed earlier in ileal mucosa or blood, consistent with an intestinal mucosal origin.

The sample's time point label, in plain terms: cells obtained before transplantation from donor or recipient. CD3+CD4+ and CD3+CD8+ populations were FACS-sorted from unstimulated pre-transplant donor and recipient cells taken from spleen or lymph nodes. The receptor library was made with the immunoSEQ multiplex PCR assay. For most patients, genomic DNA was isolated using the Qiagen DNeasy Blood and Tissue Kit and was shipped frozen to Adaptive Biotechnologies for TCR sequencing. For most patients, genomic DNA was subjected to high-throughput TCR-beta CDR3 sequencing by Adaptive Biotechnologies. The original methods were these. TCR sequencing data for around 19 patients were retrieved from Adaptive's ImmunoSEQ software; three other patients were processed with MiXCR and VDJtools. To correct CD4 versus CD8 sorting errors, sequences present in both subsets at a frequency ratio below 5:1 were removed. Because the origin of CDR3 nucleotide sequences shared between donor and recipient could not be assigned, those sequences were removed. To be classed as alloreactive, a clone needed at least 2-fold expansion over unstimulated cells and a minimum CFSE-low frequency of 0.002% (template counts) or 0.001% (read counts). Clones were considered mappable if detected in sequenced pre-transplant spleen, lymph node, or MLR CFSE-low populations of the donor or recipient. Cumulative frequency of alloreactive clones was calculated as a percentage of all sequences weighted by copy number. Here the immuneACCESS table is served through TCRdb, limited to in-frame sequences with V and J called. Missing clones are a known gap in these copies; in checked studies unresolved V genes cover under half, and the rest lacks a known reason. V, J and clone size are taken as reported in that table, and D and trimming were inferred from the DNA itself. In all, the sample holds roughly 97,000 clones, and approximately 84% of those were seen once. The top ten constitute around 0.9% of the sample.

Reading the germline V gene (reference sequence) gives CDR1 LNHDA and CDR2 SQIVND. The germline V end is reduced by 1 base and the J end by 2 bases; junction bases left unmatched: 8. Inclusive of the bounding cysteine and phenylalanine, the CDR3 is 17 residues long. Kept here is only the CDR3 DNA, which spans 51 bases and is read in frame from base 1. The rearranged segments are TRBV19 and TRBJ2-7; 10 bases in between match TRBD2. The source is a human donor who received an intestinal transplant. The sequences come from unstimulated CD4+ T cells sorted from spleen or lymph node cells, collected before intestinal transplant. The CDR3 region has the sequence CASSIVWASGRPYEQYF. The base sequence is TGTGCCAGTAGTATAGTATGGGCTAGCGGGAGACCCTACGAGCAGTACTTC.